This T cell receptor beta chain stems from a study of radiation and T cells in renal cell carcinoma. Study results and caveats: Top tumor clonotypes rose in blood 2 weeks post-radiation, then contracted. Sampling covered only 0.75 to 1 g of each tumor. Baseline intratumoral clonotype presence is unknown without pretreatment biopsies.

The treatment: 15 Gy SBRT to primary tumor, nephrectomy 4 weeks later. The patient's renal cell carcinoma had clear cell pathology. This clone was seen a few times. Its antigen is currently unknown. The assay was immunoSEQ multiplex PCR, and TCRdb's table has in-frame clones only and misses some. The sample has roughly 23,000 clones, about half seen once. Germline CDR1 is SGHRS and CDR2 is YFSETQ. The CDR3 has 16 residues. With 4 bases clipped from V and 3 bases from J, the junction kept 11 bases outside the gene matches. This sequence originates from a woman in her forties or fifties with renal cell carcinoma. The chain uses TRBV5-1 and TRBJ1-1, with 8 positions matching TRBD1. The sample here was tumor tissue, taken from a patient whose treatment included radiotherapy and nephrectomy. CDR3 nucleotides: TGCGCCAGCAGCCCTCACGGGACAGGAGGGGACACTGAAGCTTTCTTT. Protein: CASSPHGTGGDTEAFF. The full variable domain, rest sourced from reference TRBV5-1 and TRBJ1-1, is KAGVTQTPRYLIKTRGQQVTLSCSPISGHRSVSWYQQTPGQGLQFLFEYFSETQRNKGNFPGRFSGRQFSNSRSEMNVSTLELGDSALYLCASSPHGTGGDTEAFFGQGTRLTVV.